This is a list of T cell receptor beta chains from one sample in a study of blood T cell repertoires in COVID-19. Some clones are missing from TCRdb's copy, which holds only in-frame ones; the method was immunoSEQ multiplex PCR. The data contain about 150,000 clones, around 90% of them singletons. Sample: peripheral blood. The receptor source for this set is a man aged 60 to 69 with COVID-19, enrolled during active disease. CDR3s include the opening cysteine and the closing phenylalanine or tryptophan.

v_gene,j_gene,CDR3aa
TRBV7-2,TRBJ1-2,CASSLEAHDSNYGYTF
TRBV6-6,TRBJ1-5,CASSQSPQNRRKDQPQHF
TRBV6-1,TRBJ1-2,CASSELGGANYGYTF
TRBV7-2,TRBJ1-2,CASSVDRDNGYTF
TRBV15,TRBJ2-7,CATSRGTGGRYEQYF
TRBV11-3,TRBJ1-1,CASSLGSLDTEAFF
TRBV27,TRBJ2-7,CASRGGGSVWEQYF
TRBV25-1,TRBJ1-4,CASSEYRTGDSNEKLFF
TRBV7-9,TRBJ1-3,CASSPGVQLAGNTIYF
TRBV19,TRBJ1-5,CASSWTGGSNQPQHF
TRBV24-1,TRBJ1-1,CATRGTGLGNTEAFF
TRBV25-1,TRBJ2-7,CASSGDRVGYEQYF
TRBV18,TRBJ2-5,CASSRGQLQETQYF
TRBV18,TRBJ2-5,CASSPPPGGETQYF
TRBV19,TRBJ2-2,CASRPGQLTTGELFF
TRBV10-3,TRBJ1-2,CAISQGAANYGYTF
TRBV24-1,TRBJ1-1,CATSEGTGGTNTEAFF
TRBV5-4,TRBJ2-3,CASSFGGSFTDTQYF
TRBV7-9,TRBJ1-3,CASSLETGSGNTIYF
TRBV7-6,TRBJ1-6,CASSLELGQGDSPLHF
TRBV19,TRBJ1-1,CASSQDRENTEAFF
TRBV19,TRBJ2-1,CVSRADRGDNEQFF
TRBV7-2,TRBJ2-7,CASKITGEGSYEQYF
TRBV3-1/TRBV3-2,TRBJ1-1,CASSRSGSNTEAFF
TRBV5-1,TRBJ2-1,CASREAERYNEQFF
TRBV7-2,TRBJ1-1,CASSSQPMNTEAFF
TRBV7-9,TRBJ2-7,CASSLGGTSGTYEQYF
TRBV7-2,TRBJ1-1,CASRRDRATSTEAFF
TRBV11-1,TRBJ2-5,CASSLAPQGGGETQYF
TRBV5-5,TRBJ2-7,CASSLEGDRVYEQYF
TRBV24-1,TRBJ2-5,CATSELGPGETQYF